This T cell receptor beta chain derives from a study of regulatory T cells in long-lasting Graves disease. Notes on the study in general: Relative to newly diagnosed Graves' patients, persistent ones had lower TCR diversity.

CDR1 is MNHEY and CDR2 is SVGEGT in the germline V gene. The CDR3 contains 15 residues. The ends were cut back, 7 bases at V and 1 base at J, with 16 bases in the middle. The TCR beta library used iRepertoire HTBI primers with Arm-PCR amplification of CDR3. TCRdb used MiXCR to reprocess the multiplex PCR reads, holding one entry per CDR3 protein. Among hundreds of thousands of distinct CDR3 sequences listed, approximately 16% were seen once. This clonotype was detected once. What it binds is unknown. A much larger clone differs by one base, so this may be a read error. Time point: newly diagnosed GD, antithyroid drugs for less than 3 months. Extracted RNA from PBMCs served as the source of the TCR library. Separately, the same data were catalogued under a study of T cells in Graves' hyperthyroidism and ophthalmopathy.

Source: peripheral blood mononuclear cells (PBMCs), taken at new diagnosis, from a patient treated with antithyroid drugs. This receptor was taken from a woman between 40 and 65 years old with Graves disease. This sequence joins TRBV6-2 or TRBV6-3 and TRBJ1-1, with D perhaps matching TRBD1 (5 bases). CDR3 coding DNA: TGTGCCAGCATCGCCGTGTTCGGGACGAACACTGAAGCTTTCTTT. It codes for CASIAVFGTNTEAFF.